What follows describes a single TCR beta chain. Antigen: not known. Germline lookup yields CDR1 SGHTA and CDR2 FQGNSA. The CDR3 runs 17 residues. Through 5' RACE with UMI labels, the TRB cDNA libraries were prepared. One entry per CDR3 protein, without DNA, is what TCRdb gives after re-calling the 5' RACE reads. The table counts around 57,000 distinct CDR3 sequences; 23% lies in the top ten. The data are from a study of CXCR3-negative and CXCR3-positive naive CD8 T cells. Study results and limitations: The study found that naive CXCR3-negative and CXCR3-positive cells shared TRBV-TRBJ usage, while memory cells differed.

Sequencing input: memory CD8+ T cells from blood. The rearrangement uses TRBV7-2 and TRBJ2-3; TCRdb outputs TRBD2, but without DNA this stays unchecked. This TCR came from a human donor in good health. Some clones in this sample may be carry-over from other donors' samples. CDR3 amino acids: CASSLDRREAVTDTQYF.